The text below deals with one T cell receptor beta chain. Its specificity is not known. Here immunoSEQ multiplex PCR was the method, and the copy in TCRdb shows in-frame clones only, minus some. The table lists fewer than 200,000 clones, over 80% of them singletons. These data are taken from a study of T cell responses to AZD1222 COVID-19 vaccine. Across the whole study: Second-dose intervals of approximately 4 or approximately 12 weeks were pooled. Study observations and caveats: Reports indicate that nearly half of spike-specific TCRs are directed at unmutated variant regions.

The germline gives CDR1 LNHDA, CDR2 SQIVND (reference sequence). V shed 7 bases and J 1 base; nucleotides not matched to a gene: 6. This CDR3 has 15 residues. This clonotype was obtained from an adult in good health. The chain employs TRBV19 and TRBJ2-7, with 11 positions matching TRBD2. This specimen consisted of peripheral blood, obtained on day 0 of AZD1222 vaccination. The CDR3 DNA follows: TGTGCCAGTACCTCGACTAGCGGGGAATCCTACGAGCAGTACTTC. Its translation is CASTSTSGESYEQYF.